The sequence of this TCR beta chain was determined in a study of cytomegalovirus exposure and HLA in healthy donors. Turning to the study itself: Approximately 81% of more than 300 genotyped donors fell in the Caucasian-associated ancestry cluster.

The PCR had 60 Vbeta and 13 Jbeta primers. Method: immunoSEQ multiplex PCR; TCRdb's copy keeps in-frame clones and lacks some. The sample consists of around 200,000 clones, over 80% of them appearing once. The CDR3 length is 14 residues. Germline CDR1 SGHRS, CDR2 YFSETQ. With V trimmed by 7 bases and J by 0 bases, 6 bases remained unmatched. The sequence was obtained from a man aged 35 to 55 in good health and CMV-seropositive. Specimen: PBMCs. The rearrangement uses TRBV5-1 and TRBJ1-2; TRBD1 matches 7 bases. DNA of the CDR3: TGCGCCAGCGGAAGGGACAGACCTAACTATGGCTACACCTTC. Translated, it gives CASGRDRPNYGYTF. Together with reference TRBV5-1 and TRBJ1-2, the CDR3 gives the full variable domain: KAGVTQTPRYLIKTRGQQVTLSCSPISGHRSVSWYQQTPGQGLQFLFEYFSETQRNKGNFPGRFSGRQFSNSRSEMNVSTLELGDSALYLCASGRDRPNYGYTFGSGTRLTVV.